The 3 T cell receptor beta chains listed next were all sequenced from one sample in a study of monozygotic twins with inflammatory bowel disease. TCRdb re-called the 5' RACE reads and gives one entry per CDR3 protein, without DNA. This sample's table reports fewer than 200,000 distinct CDR3 sequences. Sequencing was performed on blood. All receptors derive from a human donor with ulcerative colitis or Crohn's disease, or a healthy co-twin of an affected twin (not recorded which).

The chain is built from TRBV4-1 and TRBJ2-7; TCRdb selects TRBD2, and the lack of DNA leaves this call unchecked. The CDR3 has 14 residues. CDR1 and CDR2 (germline): MGHRA, YSYEKL. CDR3 sequence: CASSPSGFTYEQYF.

This chain joins TRBV5-1 and TRBJ2-7. Germline CDR1 and CDR2: SGHRS and YFSETQ. CDR3 length: 14 amino acids. CDR3 in amino acids: CASSPIDSSYEQYF.

The rearrangement joins TRBV7-6 to TRBJ2-2; the D call of TRBD2 rests on TCRdb alone, since no DNA is present to check it. Germline V gene data show CDR1 as SGHVS and CDR2 as FNYEAQ. There are 15 residues in the CDR3. CDR3 amino acids: CASSSGLVQTGELFF.